This TCR beta chain came from a study of cytomegalovirus exposure and HLA in healthy donors. Germline assignment: CDR1 SGHKS and CDR2 YYEKEE (reference sequence). The CDR3 contains 16 residues. Trimming removed 4 bases from V and 5 bases from J; junction bases left unmatched: 11. PCR amplification relied on 60 Vbeta primers (plus 13 Jbeta primers). TCRdb's table, derived via immunoSEQ multiplex PCR, lists solely in-frame clones and lacks some. There are approximately 93,000 clones in the sample; over 75% occur only once, and around 3.8% lies in the top ten. Points from the study as a whole: A later look showed TCR association rates differing by HLA locus, highest for DRB1 and lowest for HLA-C. CMV antigen specificity was confirmed in vitro for a few CMV-associated chains. Because they were indistinguishable, some V segments, including TRBV6-2 and TRBV6-3, were excluded.

On this clone: Antigen specificity is unknown.

This rearrangement joins TRBV5-5 to TRBJ1-5; 8 nucleotides align to TRBD1. The clonotype was recovered from a man aged 45-65 years in good health and CMV-seronegative. The sequencing input was PBMCs. The CDR3: CASSPPGQVRDQPQHF. DNA of the CDR3: TGTGCCAGCAGCCCTCCGGGACAGGTACGCGATCAGCCCCAGCATTTT.